This T cell receptor beta chain came from a study of T cell responses to AZD1222 COVID-19 vaccine. Study-level results: Spike as a whole was targeted by vaccine-associated CD4 TCRs, dominant at 160-218 and 743-854. Spike-specific TCR depth and breadth grew after two AZD1222 doses. Reportedly, nearly half the spike-specific TCRs target unmutated variant regions.

Remarks on this clone: The antigen is not known.

Generated by immunoSEQ multiplex PCR, the TCRdb table keeps only in-frame clones and is missing some. Among about 180,000 clones listed, approximately 90% were seen once. Germline lookup yields CDR1 MDHEN and CDR2 SYDVKM. The ends were cut back, 6 bases at V and 0 bases at J, with 6 bases in the middle. CDR3 length: 14 amino acids. The TCR originated in an adult who received the MenACWY meningococcal vaccine as a control. The specimen comprised peripheral blood, sampled 28 days after the second dose of the MenACWY control vaccine. The rearrangement uses TRBV28 and TRBJ2-6, with D uncertain. CDR3: CASRSFSGANVLTF. DNA for the CDR3: TGTGCCAGCAGATCCTTCTCTGGGGCCAACGTCCTGACTTTC.